This T cell receptor (beta chain) was sequenced during a study of T cells in Graves' hyperthyroidism and ophthalmopathy. This clonotype has at least ten counts. J lost 5 bases, V lost 6 bases, and 11 bases had no gene match. This CDR3 is built from 14 residues. Germline loops: CDR1 SQVTM, CDR2 ANQGSEA. What was amplified from RNA transcripts were TCR beta CDR3 regions. A set of HTBI primers served as the primers for a first-round RT-PCR of the TCR CDR3. TCRdb re-called the multiplex PCR reads with MiXCR, one entry per CDR3 protein. Here the sample spans 350,000 to 450,000 distinct CDR3 sequences, over 13% being singletons. Uncontrolled infection, other autoimmune disease, pregnancy or lactation disqualified patients from enrolment.

This sequence joins TRBV29-1 and TRBJ2-7; TRBD1 aligns across 9 bases. The receptor was isolated from a man aged 50 or older with Graves' ophthalmopathy. Sequenced material: blood. The CDR3 region has the DNA TGCAGCGTCCCTGCCGGGACAGGGTTACACGAGCAGTACTTC. This translates into CSVPAGTGLHEQYF.